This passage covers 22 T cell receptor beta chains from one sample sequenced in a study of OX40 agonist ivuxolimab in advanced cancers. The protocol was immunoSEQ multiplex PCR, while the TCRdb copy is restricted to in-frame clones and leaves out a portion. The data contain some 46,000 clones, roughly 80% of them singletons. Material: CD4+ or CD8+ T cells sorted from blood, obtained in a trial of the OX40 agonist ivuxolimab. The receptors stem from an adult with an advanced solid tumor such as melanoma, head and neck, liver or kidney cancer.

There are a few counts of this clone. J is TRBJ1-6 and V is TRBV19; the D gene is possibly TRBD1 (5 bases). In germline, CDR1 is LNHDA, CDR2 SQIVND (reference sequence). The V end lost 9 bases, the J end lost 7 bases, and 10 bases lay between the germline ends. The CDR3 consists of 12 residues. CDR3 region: CASGTTNSPLHF. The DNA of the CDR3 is TGTGCCAGCGGGACCACCAATTCACCCCTCCACTTT.

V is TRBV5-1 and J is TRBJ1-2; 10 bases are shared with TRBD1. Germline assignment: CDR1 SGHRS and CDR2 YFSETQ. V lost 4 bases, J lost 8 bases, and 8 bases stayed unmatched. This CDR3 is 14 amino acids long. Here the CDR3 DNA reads TGCGCCAGCAGCACCTCCGGGACAGGGGAAGGCTACACCTTC. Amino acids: CASSTSGTGEGYTF.

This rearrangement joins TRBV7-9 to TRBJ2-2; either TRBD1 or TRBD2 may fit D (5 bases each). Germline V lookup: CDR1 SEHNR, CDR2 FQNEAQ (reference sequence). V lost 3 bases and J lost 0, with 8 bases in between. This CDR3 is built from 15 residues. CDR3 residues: CASSFRGTNTGELFF. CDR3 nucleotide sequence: TGTGCCAGCAGCTTTCGGGGCACGAACACCGGGGAGCTGTTTTTT.

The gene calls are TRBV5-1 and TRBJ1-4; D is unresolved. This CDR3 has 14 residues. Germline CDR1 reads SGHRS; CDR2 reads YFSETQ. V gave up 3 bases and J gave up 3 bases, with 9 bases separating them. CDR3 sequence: CASSSRSPNEKLFF. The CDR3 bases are TGCGCCAGCAGCTCCCGATCCCCTAATGAAAAACTGTTTTTT. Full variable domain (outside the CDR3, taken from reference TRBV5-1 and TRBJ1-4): KAGVTQTPRYLIKTRGQQVTLSCSPISGHRSVSWYQQTPGQGLQFLFEYFSETQRNKGNFPGRFSGRQFSNSRSEMNVSTLELGDSALYLCASSSRSPNEKLFFGSGTQLSVL.

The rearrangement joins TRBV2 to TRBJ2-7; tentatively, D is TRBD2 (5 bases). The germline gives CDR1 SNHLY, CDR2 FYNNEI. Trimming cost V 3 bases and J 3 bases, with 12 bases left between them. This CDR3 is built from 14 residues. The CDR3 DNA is TGTGCCAGCAGTGAGCAAGGGAGATTCTACGAGCAGTACTTC. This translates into CASSEQGRFYEQYF. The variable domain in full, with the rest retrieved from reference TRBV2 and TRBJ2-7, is EPEVTQTPSHQVTQMGQEVILRCVPISNHLYFYWYRQILGQKVEFLVSFYNNEISEKSEIFDDQFSVERPDGSNFTLKIRSTKLEDSAMYFCASSEQGRFYEQYFGPGTRLTVT.

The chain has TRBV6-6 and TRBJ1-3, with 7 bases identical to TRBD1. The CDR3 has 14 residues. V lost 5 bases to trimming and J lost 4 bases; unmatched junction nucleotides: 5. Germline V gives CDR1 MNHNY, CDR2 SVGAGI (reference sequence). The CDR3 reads CASSLQGTGNTIYF. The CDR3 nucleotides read TGTGCCAGCAGTCTACAGGGGACCGGAAACACCATATATTTT.

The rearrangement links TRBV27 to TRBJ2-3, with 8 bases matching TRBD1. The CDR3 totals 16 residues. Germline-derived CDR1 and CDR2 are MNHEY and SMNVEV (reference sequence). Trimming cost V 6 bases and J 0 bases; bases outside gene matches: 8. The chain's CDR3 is CASSRDRWSSTDTQYF. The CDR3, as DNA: TGTGCCAGCAGCCGGGACAGGTGGTCTAGCACAGATACGCAGTATTTT.

CDR3 protein: CASTLDRVDQPQHF. Written as DNA, the CDR3 is TGTGCCAGCACCCTGGACAGGGTCGACCAGCCCCAGCATTTT. The V call is TRBV2, the J call TRBJ1-5, with 8 bases that match TRBD1. Germline V CDR1 and CDR2: SNHLY, FYNNEI. The V gene end was trimmed by 7 bases and the J gene end by 7 bases; junction bases not matched to a gene: 9. CDR3 length: 14 residues.

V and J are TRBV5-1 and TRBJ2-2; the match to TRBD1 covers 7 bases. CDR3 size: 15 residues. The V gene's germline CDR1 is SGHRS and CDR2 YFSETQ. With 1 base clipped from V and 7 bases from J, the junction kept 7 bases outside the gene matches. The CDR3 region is CASSLIGGDNGELFF. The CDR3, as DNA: TGCGCCAGCAGCTTGATAGGGGGCGATAACGGGGAGCTGTTTTTT.

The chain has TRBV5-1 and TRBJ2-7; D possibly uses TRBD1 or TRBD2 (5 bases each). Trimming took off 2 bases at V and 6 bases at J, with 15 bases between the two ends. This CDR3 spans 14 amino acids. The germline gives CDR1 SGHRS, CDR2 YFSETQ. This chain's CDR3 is CASSLMGMGREQYF. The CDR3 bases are TGCGCCAGCAGCTTAATGGGGATGGGACGCGAGCAGTACTTC.

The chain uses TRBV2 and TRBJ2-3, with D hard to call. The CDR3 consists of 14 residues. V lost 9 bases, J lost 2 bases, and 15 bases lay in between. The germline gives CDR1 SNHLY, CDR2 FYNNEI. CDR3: CASRSPITTDTQYF. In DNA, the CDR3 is TGTGCCAGTAGGTCGCCTATCACCACAGATACGCAGTATTTT.

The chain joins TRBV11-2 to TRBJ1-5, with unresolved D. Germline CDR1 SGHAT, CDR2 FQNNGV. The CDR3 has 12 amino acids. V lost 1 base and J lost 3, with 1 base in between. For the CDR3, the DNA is TGTGCCAGCAGCTTAGCCAATCAGCCCCAGCATTTT. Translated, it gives CASSLANQPQHF.

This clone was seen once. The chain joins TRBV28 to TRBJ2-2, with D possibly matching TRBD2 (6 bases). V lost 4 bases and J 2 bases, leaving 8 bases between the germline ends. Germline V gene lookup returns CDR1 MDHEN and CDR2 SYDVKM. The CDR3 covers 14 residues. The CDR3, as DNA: TGTGCCAGCAGTTGGGACTCTAACACCGGGGAGCTGTTTTTT. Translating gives CASSWDSNTGELFF.

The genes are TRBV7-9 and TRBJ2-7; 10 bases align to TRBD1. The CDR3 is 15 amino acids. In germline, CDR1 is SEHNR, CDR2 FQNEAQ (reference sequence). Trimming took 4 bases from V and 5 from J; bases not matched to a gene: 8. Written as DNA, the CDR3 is TGTGCCAGCAGCTCCCCGGGACAGGGGACCCACGAGCAGTACTTC. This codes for CASSSPGQGTHEQYF.

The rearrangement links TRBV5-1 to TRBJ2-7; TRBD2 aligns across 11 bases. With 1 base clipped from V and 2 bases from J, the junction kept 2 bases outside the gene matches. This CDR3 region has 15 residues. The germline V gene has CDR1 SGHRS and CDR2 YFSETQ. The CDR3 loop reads CASSLSSGRAYEQYF. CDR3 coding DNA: TGCGCCAGCAGCTTGAGTAGCGGGAGGGCCTACGAGCAGTACTTC.

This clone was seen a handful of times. The CDR3 DNA reads as TGTGCCAGCAGCTTAGCCCCGGACAGGAGCTCCTACGAGCAGTACTTC. It codes for CASSLAPDRSSYEQYF. The V call is TRBV11-2, the J call TRBJ2-7; the match to TRBD1 covers 7 bases. The CDR3 has 16 amino acids. CDR1 SGHAT and CDR2 FQNNGV come from the germline V gene. The trim removed 1 base at V and 0 bases at J, leaving 6 bases unmatched.

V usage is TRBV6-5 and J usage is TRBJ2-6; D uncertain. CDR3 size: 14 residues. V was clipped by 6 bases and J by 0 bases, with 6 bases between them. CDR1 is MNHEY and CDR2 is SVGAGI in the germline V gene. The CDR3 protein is CASRQPSGANVLTF. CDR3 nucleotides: TGTGCCAGCAGACAGCCCTCTGGGGCCAACGTCCTGACTTTC.

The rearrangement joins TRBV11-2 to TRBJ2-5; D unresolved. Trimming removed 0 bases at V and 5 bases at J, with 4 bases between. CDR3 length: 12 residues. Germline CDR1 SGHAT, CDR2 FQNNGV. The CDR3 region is CASSLEWETQYF. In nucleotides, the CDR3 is TGTGCCAGCAGCTTAGAGTGGGAGACCCAGTACTTC.

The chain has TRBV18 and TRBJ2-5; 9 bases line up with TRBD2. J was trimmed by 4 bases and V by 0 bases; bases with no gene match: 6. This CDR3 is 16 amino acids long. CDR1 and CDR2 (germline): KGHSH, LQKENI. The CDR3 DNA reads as TGTGCCAGCTCACCACCGCCTAGCGGGACCACAGAGACCCAGTACTTC. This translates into CASSPPPSGTTETQYF.

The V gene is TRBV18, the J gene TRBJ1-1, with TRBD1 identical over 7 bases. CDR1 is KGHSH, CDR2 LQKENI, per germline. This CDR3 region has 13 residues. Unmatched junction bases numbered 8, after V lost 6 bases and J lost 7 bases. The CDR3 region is CASSLTGAFEAFF. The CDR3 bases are TGTGCCAGCTCCCTTACAGGGGCCTTTGAAGCTTTCTTT.

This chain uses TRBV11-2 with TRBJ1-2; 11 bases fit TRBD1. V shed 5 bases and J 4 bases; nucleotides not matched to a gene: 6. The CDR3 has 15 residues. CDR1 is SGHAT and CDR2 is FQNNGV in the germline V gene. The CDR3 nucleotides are TGTGCCAGCAGCCTAACGGGACAGGGGGGCTATGGCTACACCTTC. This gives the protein CASSLTGQGGYGYTF.

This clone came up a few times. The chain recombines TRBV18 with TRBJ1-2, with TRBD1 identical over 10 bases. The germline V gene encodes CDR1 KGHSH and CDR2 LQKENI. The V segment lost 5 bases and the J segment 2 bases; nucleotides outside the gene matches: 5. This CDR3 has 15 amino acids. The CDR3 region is CASSGDRGRNYGYTF. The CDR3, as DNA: TGTGCCAGCTCAGGCGACAGGGGGCGAAACTATGGCTACACCTTC.